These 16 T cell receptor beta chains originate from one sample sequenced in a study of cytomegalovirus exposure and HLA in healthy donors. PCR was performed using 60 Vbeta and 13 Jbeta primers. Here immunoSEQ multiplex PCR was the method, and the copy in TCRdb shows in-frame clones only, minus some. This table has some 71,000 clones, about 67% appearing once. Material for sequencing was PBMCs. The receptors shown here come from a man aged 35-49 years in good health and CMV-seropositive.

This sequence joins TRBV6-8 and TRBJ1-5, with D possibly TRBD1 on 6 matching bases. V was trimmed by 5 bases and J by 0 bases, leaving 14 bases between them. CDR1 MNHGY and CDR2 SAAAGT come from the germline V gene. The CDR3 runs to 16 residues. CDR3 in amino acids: CASSPTKGVSNQPQHF. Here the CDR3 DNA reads TGTGCCAGCAGTCCGACGAAGGGGGTTAGCAATCAGCCCCAGCATTTT.

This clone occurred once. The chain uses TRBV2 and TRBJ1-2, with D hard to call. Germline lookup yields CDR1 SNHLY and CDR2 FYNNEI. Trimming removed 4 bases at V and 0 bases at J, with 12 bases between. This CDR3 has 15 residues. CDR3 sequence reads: CASSVRQTPNYGYTF. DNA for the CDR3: TGTGCCAGCAGTGTTCGGCAGACTCCTAACTATGGCTACACCTTC.

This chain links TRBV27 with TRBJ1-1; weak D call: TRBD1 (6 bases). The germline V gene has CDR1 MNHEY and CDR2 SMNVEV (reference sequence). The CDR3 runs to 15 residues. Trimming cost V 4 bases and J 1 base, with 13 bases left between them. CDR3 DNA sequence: TGTGCCAGCAGTTCTGAGGACAGCACGAACACTGAAGCTTTCTTT. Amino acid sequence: CASSSEDSTNTEAFF.

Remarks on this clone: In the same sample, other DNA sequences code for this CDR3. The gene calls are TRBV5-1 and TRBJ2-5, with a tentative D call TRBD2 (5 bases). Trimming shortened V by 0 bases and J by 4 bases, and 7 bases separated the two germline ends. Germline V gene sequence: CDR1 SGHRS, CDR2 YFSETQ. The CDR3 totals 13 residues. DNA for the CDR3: TGCGCCAGCAGCTTGGGAGGAGGAGAGACCCAGTACTTC. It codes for CASSLGGGETQYF.

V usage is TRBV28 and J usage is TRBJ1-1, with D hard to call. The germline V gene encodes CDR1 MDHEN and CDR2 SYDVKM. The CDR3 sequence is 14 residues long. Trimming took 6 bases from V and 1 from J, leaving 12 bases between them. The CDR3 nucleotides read TGTGCCAGCAGCCCGGTGGTTCCGAACACTGAAGCTTTCTTT. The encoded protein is CASSPVVPNTEAFF.

CDR3 loop: CASTPRGGRNQPQHF. The CDR3 DNA is TGTGCCAGCACCCCGCGGGGTGGTCGCAATCAGCCCCAGCATTTT. V gene TRBV6-5 combines with J gene TRBJ1-5; no reliable D call. CDR3 length equals 15 residues. Germline CDR1 MNHEY, CDR2 SVGAGI. V lost 7 bases, J lost 2 bases, and 15 bases lay in between.

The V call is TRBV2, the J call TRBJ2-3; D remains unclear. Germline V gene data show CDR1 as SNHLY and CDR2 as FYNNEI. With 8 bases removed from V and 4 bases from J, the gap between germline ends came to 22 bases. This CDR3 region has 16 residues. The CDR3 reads CASLNSWPPGSDTQYF. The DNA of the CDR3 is TGTGCCAGCCTGAATAGCTGGCCCCCCGGGTCAGATACGCAGTATTTT.

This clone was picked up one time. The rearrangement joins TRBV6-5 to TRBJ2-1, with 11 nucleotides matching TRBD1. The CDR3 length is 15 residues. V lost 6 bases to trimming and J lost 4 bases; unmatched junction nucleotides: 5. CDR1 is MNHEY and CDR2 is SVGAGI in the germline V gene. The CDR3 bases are TGTGCCAGCAGATCCGGGACAGGGGGGTACAATGAGCAGTTCTTC. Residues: CASRSGTGGYNEQFF.

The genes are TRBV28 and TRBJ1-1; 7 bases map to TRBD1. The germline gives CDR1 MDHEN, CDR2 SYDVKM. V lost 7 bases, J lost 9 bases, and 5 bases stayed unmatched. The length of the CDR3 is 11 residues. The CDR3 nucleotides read TGTGCCAGCATTGACAGGGCCCAAGCTTTCTTT. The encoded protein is CASIDRAQAFF.

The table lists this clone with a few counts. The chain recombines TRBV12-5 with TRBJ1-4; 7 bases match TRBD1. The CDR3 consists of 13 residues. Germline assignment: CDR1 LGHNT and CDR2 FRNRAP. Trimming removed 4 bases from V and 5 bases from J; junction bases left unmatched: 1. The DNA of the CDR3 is TGTGCTAGTGGTTACAGGGGAAATGAAAAACTGTTTTTT. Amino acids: CASGYRGNEKLFF.

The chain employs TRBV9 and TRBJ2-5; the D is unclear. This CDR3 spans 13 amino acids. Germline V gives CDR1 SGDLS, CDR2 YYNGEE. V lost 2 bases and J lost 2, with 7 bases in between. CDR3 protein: CASSVSKQETQYF. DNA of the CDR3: TGTGCCAGCAGCGTCTCTAAACAAGAGACCCAGTACTTC.

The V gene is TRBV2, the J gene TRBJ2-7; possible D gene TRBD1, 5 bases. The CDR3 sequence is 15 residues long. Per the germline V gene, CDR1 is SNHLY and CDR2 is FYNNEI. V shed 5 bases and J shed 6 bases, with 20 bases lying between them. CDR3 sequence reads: CASSPLPQGGSEQYF. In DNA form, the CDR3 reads TGTGCCAGCAGTCCTCTTCCCCAGGGTGGCAGCGAGCAGTACTTC.

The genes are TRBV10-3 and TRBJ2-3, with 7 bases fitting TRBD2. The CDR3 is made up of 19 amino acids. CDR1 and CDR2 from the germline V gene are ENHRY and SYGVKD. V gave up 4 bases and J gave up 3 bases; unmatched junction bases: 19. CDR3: CAISAPPVGGSAETDTQYF. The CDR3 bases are TGTGCCATCAGTGCCCCCCCCGTCGGGGGGAGCGCGGAGACAGATACGCAGTATTTT.

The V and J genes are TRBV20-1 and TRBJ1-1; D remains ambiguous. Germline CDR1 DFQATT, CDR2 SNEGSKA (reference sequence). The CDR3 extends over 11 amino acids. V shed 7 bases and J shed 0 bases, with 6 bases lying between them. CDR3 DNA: TGCAGTGGATCAGTGAACACTGAAGCTTTCTTT. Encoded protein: CSGSVNTEAFF.

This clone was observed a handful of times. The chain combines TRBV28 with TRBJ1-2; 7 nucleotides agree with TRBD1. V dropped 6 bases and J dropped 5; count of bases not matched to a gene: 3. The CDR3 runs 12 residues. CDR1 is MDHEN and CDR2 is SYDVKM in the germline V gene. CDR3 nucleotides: TGTGCCAGCAGCTCGGGACAGTATGGCTACACCTTC. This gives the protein CASSSGQYGYTF.

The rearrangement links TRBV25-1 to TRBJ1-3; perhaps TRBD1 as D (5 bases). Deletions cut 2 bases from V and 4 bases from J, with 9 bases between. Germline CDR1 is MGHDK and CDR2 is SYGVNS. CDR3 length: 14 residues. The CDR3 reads CASSEPGHGNTIYF. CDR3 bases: TGTGCCAGCAGTGAACCAGGGCACGGAAACACCATATATTTT.